One sample yielded the 22 T cell receptor beta chains listed below, sequenced in a study of PD-1 blockade in classical Hodgkin lymphoma (dated by TCRdb to 2020 to 2022). To prepare the library, the immunoSEQ multiplex PCR assay was applied. TCRdb stores this immuneACCESS table with in-frame sequences only. Part of the clones is absent; in the studies checked, under half of the shortfall reflects unresolved V genes, and no reason is known for the rest. Across this sample there are tens of thousands of clones, with around 80% seen only once. The ten largest clonotypes hold roughly a fifth of the sample. The time point label, read with the paper, signifies: cycle 4 day 1 (C4D1), after less than seven weeks of nivolumab. Every trial patient had relapsed following autologous stem cell transplantation, and prior brentuximab vedotin exposure was what differed among cohorts A, B and C. This material consisted of peripheral blood mononuclear cells (PBMCs), taken before the fourth cycle of nivolumab. Source of these receptors: a human donor with classical Hodgkin lymphoma.

The chain links TRBV5-1 to TRBJ2-1, with 12 positions matching TRBD2. The V segment lost 7 bases and the J segment 9 bases; nucleotides outside the gene matches: 8. Germline CDR1 SGHRS, CDR2 YFSETQ. This CDR3 region has 14 residues. The CDR3 nucleotides read TGCGCCAGCGCTACTAGCGGGGGGTCGAGTGAGCAGTTCTTC. Protein: CASATSGGSSEQFF.

The chain has TRBV11-2 and TRBJ2-4; TRBD2 aligns across 11 bases. This CDR3 is built from 16 residues. V dropped 6 bases and J dropped 2; count of bases not matched to a gene: 6. Germline lookup yields CDR1 SGHAT and CDR2 FQNNGV. For the CDR3, the DNA is TGTGCCAGCAGGCAAACTAGCGGGAGAACCAAAAACATTCAGTACTTC. This translates into CASRQTSGRTKNIQYF.

The chain carries TRBV4-1 and TRBJ1-2, with D unresolved. V was trimmed by 5 bases and J by 2 bases, leaving 9 bases between them. The CDR3 runs to 13 residues. Germline assignment: CDR1 MGHRA and CDR2 YSYEKL. The CDR3 is CASSSPGNYGYTF. The CDR3 bases are TGCGCCAGCAGCTCCCCCGGCAACTATGGCTACACCTTC.

This chain links TRBV7-9 with TRBJ1-2; TRBD1 matches 7 bases. CDR1 and CDR2 from the germline V gene are SEHNR and FQNEAQ (reference sequence). V dropped 5 bases and J dropped 1; count of bases not matched to a gene: 13. The CDR3 is 17 amino acids. The DNA of the CDR3 is TGTGCCAGCAGCCACCCCCGGACAGGCTCCCTTAACTATGGCTACACCTTC. Protein sequence: CASSHPRTGSLNYGYTF.

This chain links TRBV27 with TRBJ2-1; 9 positions match TRBD2. CDR1 is MNHEY, CDR2 SMNVEV, per germline (reference sequence). This CDR3 contains 14 residues. The ends lost 7 bases at V and 6 bases at J; junction bases unmatched: 7. This CDR3 is CASKGTSIFNEQFF. The CDR3 DNA sequence: TGTGCCAGCAAAGGGACTAGCATCTTCAATGAGCAGTTCTTC.

This clone was seen more than once but under ten times. The CDR3 DNA follows: TGTGCCAGCAGCTTAGAAGGGGAGAACACTGAAGCTTTCTTT. This sequence encodes CASSLEGENTEAFF. The J gene is TRBJ1-1, the V gene TRBV11-3; a possible D gene is TRBD1 (5 bases). Between the trimmed V and J ends, which lost 0 bases and 1 base, there was a span of 6 bases. Germline V gene sequence: CDR1 SGHNT, CDR2 YENEEA. This CDR3 contains 14 residues.

The chain is built from TRBV30 and TRBJ1-2; perhaps TRBD1 as D (5 bases). V dropped 2 bases and J dropped 8 bases, with 21 bases sitting between them. CDR1 and CDR2 (germline): GTSNPN, SVGIG (reference sequence). The CDR3 sequence is 15 residues long. CDR3: CAWSPFFGRRGGYTF. The CDR3 bases are TGTGCCTGGAGTCCATTTTTCGGGCGGAGGGGCGGCTACACCTTC.

A few counts support this clone. The V gene is TRBV28, the J gene TRBJ1-4, with 9 positions matching TRBD1. Trimming cost V 4 bases and J 6 bases; bases outside gene matches: 3. Germline-derived CDR1 and CDR2 are MDHEN and SYDVKM. The length of the CDR3 is 14 residues. As DNA, the CDR3 is TGTGCCAGCAGTTCGGGACAGGGACATGAAAAACTGTTTTTT. It specifies CASSSGQGHEKLFF.

CDR3 sequence: CASSKGENYGYTF. As DNA, the CDR3 is TGTGCCAGCAGTAAGGGGGAAAATTATGGCTACACCTTC. The rearrangement uses TRBV6-4 and TRBJ1-2; a possible D gene is TRBD1 (6 bases). Germline lookup yields CDR1 MRHNA and CDR2 SNTAGT. CDR3 length: 13 residues. Trimming stripped 5 bases from V and 5 bases from J, with 12 bases between.

The chain carries TRBV7-2 and TRBJ2-1; D possibly corresponds to TRBD2 (6 bases). Per the germline V gene, CDR1 is SGHTA and CDR2 is FQGNSA. Trimming stripped 3 bases from V and 1 base from J, with 16 bases between. This CDR3 is built from 17 residues. The CDR3 DNA is TGTGCCAGCAGCTTGTACGGGACGGGAGTTTCCTACAATGAGCAGTTCTTC. This translates into CASSLYGTGVSYNEQFF.

CDR3 sequence: CASSREALTYEQYF. CDR3 bases: TGTGCCAGCAGCCGAGAGGCGTTGACCTACGAGCAGTACTTC. V and J are TRBV7-2 and TRBJ2-5; D remains unclear. With the DNA end fitting TRBJ2-7 better, the J assignment may be wrong. The germline V gene has CDR1 SGHTA and CDR2 FQGNSA. CDR3 length: 14 residues.

This rearrangement joins TRBV19 to TRBJ1-5; 10 nucleotides agree with TRBD1. V shed 2 bases, J shed 2 bases, and the junction held 12 bases outside the gene matches. Germline CDR1 and CDR2: LNHDA and SQIVND (reference sequence). CDR3 length: 19 amino acids. The CDR3 sequence: CASSITGQGSILGNQPQHF. The DNA for the CDR3 is TGTGCCAGTAGTATAACGGGACAGGGGTCAATATTGGGCAATCAGCCCCAGCATTTT.

This rearrangement joins TRBV5-5 to TRBJ1-5; a possible D gene is TRBD1 (5 bases). V lost 3 bases to trimming and J lost 0 bases, with 19 bases between them. Germline CDR1 is SGHKS and CDR2 is YYEKEE (reference sequence). The CDR3 length is 18 residues. This chain's CDR3 is CASSSTPRGQYSNQPQHF. Written as DNA, the CDR3 is TGTGCCAGCAGCTCCACTCCCCGTGGACAATATAGCAATCAGCCCCAGCATTTT.

V usage is TRBV9 and J usage is TRBJ1-5, with D perhaps TRBD1 (5 bases). This CDR3 has 15 amino acids. Per germline, CDR1 SGDLS and CDR2 YYNGEE. Trimming left V 4 bases short and J 6 bases short, with 17 bases between. Here the CDR3 DNA reads TGTGCCAGCAGCACCGGGACCGACGCGAGTCAGCCCCAGCATTTT. Residues: CASSTGTDASQPQHF.

The chain uses TRBV18 and TRBJ2-7, with TRBD2 as a possible D gene (6 bases). In germline, CDR1 is KGHSH, CDR2 LQKENI. This CDR3 spans 16 amino acids. Trimming removed 1 base at V and 4 bases at J, with 17 bases between. CDR3 protein: CASSPLAGGSGYEQYF. For the CDR3, the DNA is TGTGCCAGCTCACCACTTGCCGGGGGTTCAGGGTACGAGCAGTACTTC.

This clone was seen ten or more times. The gene calls are TRBV5-6 and TRBJ2-7; 12 nucleotides agree with TRBD2. CDR1 and CDR2 from the germline V gene are SGHDT and YYEEEE. J lost 2 bases, V lost 1 base, and 13 bases had no gene match. The CDR3 loop spans 19 amino acids. The CDR3 DNA reads as TGTGCCAGCAGCTTGTCCAGGACTAGCGGGATCTCGGGTCCCTACGAGCAGTACTTC. Translation: CASSLSRTSGISGPYEQYF.

The chain recombines TRBV5-1 with TRBJ2-5; D is tentatively TRBD1 or TRBD2 (6 bases each). The J call is uncertain, as TRBJ2-7 better fits the DNA end. The V gene's germline CDR1 is SGHRS and CDR2 YFSETQ. This CDR3 has 14 amino acids. The DNA for the CDR3 is TGCGCCAGCAGCGGAGGGGGATTTGGCGACGAGCAGTACTTC. It is translated as CASSGGGFGDEQYF.

V and J are TRBV2 and TRBJ2-2, with unresolved D. The CDR3 length is 13 residues. Germline CDR1 reads SNHLY; CDR2 reads FYNNEI. V gave up 0 bases and J gave up 7 bases, with 6 bases separating them. CDR3 bases: TGTGCCAGCAGTGAAGCGGGGTACGGGGAGCTGTTTTTT. This encodes CASSEAGYGELFF.

The chain uses TRBV5-4 and TRBJ2-3; perhaps TRBD2 as D (6 bases). The CDR3 contains 17 residues. In germline, CDR1 is SGHNT, CDR2 YYREEE (reference sequence). V was cut by 2 bases and J by 1 base, with 17 bases left in between. DNA of the CDR3: TGTGCCAGCAGCTTTGGTCGCGGGAACAGCGGCACAGATACGCAGTATTTT. This gives the protein CASSFGRGNSGTDTQYF.

The chain is built from TRBV7-2 and TRBJ2-3; 12 nucleotides line up with TRBD2. Germline trimming cut 5 bases from V and 0 bases from J; bases unmatched to any gene: 9. Per germline, CDR1 SGHTA and CDR2 FQGNSA. This CDR3 spans 18 amino acids. The CDR3 nucleotides are TGTGCCAGCAGCGTGGGACTAGCGGGTGTCACGAGCACAGATACGCAGTATTTT. Residues: CASSVGLAGVTSTDTQYF.

The chain has TRBV27 and TRBJ2-7, with 13 bases matching TRBD2. The V gene end was trimmed by 6 bases and the J gene end by 5 bases; junction bases not matched to a gene: 7. Germline assignment: CDR1 MNHEY and CDR2 SMNVEV (reference sequence). The CDR3 has 15 amino acids. The CDR3 loop reads CASRHGLAGDNEQYF. The CDR3 nucleotides read TGTGCCAGCAGACACGGACTAGCGGGAGACAACGAGCAGTACTTC.

The chain has TRBV5-6 and TRBJ2-5; 9 bases map to TRBD2. The V gene's germline CDR1 is SGHDT and CDR2 YYEEEE. CDR3 length: 14 residues. V lost 4 bases and J lost 7; bases outside the gene matches: 8. As DNA, the CDR3 is TGTGCCAGCAGCCCCGTAGCGGGGGCCGGGACCCAGTACTTC. Its translation: CASSPVAGAGTQYF.